This TCR beta chain was identified during a study of CD8+CD57+ T cells in acquired aplastic anemia. Study context: An average of about 3.2 ug of DNA was obtained from sorted CD4+ and CD8+ cells.

This clonotype was detected ten times or more. Profiles of TCR beta VDJ and CDR3 were generated from a genomic DNA template. TCRdb re-called the reads with MiXCR, one entry per CDR3 protein. The sample lists 150,000 to 200,000 distinct CDR3 sequences; roughly 48% were seen once. Only patients with CD8+CD57+ cell expansion on flow cytometry were chosen for sequencing. This CDR3 region has 16 residues. The germline gives CDR1 SGHVS, CDR2 FQNEAQ. Losses at the gene ends were 4 bases for V and 6 bases for J; bases not matched to a gene: 10. The sequencing sample was made of sorted CD4+, CD8+, or CD8+CD57+ T cells (not recorded which) from PBMCs. The chain carries TRBV7-8 and TRBJ2-1; TRBD2 aligns across 9 bases. The source is a human donor with aplastic anemia. The CDR3 DNA follows: TGTGCCAGCAGCTCCCCGAGACTAGCGGTACTCAATGAGCAGTTCTTC. Its translation: CASSSPRLAVLNEQFF. Drawing the rest from reference TRBV7-8 and TRBJ2-1, the complete variable domain is GAGVSQSPRYKVAKRGQDVALRCDPISGHVSLFWYQQALGQGPEFLTYFQNEAQLDKSGLPSDRFFAERPEGSVSTLKIQRTQQEDSAVYLCASSSPRLAVLNEQFFGPGTRLTVL.